Here is one T cell receptor (beta chain) with its context. The data were taken from a study of T cell responses to AZD1222 COVID-19 vaccine. The method was immunoSEQ multiplex PCR; TCRdb's version includes in-frame clones alone and lacks a portion of them. The sample consists of about 120,000 clones, roughly nine tenths of them appearing once. The TCR comes from an adult in good health. Sequencing was performed on peripheral blood, taken on day 0 of AZD1222 vaccination.

CDR3 DNA: TGTGCCAGCATGACAGGGAATAATTCACCCCTCCACTTT. Protein sequence: CASMTGNNSPLHF. The rearrangement uses TRBV5-5 and TRBJ1-6; TRBD1 agrees at 7 bases. The CDR3 is 13 amino acids. Per the germline V gene, CDR1 is SGHKS and CDR2 is YYEKEE (reference sequence). V dropped 6 bases and J dropped 5; count of bases not matched to a gene: 2.